The subject of this entry is one TCR beta chain. The clone's antigen remains unknown. No clone much larger than this one lies a single base away; base qualities are absent. This sample is drawn from a study of cytomegalovirus exposure and HLA in healthy donors (dated by TCRdb to about 2017). With regard to the full study: According to an earlier analysis of 550 to 750 of the donors, 150 million to 200 million T cells yielded 90 million to 130 million unique TCR beta sequences and about 300 Gb of sequence data. The later analysis used no new phenotypic data to find candidate immune exposures, relying instead on TCR beta sequences and their occurrence across donors. To study patterns of TCR occurrence, a later analysis re-analyzed previously published TCR beta repertoires from 666 donors and added high-resolution HLA genotyping. Using immunosequencing, the study profiled T cell repertoires from 666 subjects and related those repertoires to cytomegalovirus serostatus. A later genetic analysis took genome-wide SNP genotypes for about 55% of the 666 donors and used that subset as a discovery cohort. Roughly 5 DR-DQ haplotypes were handled as single units for association and clustering, since linkage in the cohort was strong. The genetic ancestry cluster associated with self-reported Caucasian donors included 81% of the 398 genotyped donors. An earlier analysis of approximately 500 of the donors applied high-throughput TCR beta sequencing to assess whether each TCR beta V gene segment acted as functional or pseudogenic. High-throughput TCR immunosequencing, statistical association of individual TCRs with disease status, and machine learning were combined to predict cytomegalovirus infection status. Donor age, sex, ethnicity and CMV serostatus were compiled together with the repertoire data. An early release covering 500 to 750 HLA-typed donors comprised about 310 gigabases of sequencing data and some 79 million unique TCR sequences. The number of typed donors differed by locus: about 620-640 for A, B, C, DRB1 and DQB1; some 540 for DQA1; over 600 for DPA1; and some 470 for DPB1. The study was designed to test whether signatures of past pathogen exposure could be identified by cataloging public T cell receptors. HLA typing covered class I and class II loci at four-digit resolution. Besides the first cohort of hundreds of subjects, a separate validation cohort made up of 120 or so different subjects was used. On average, roughly 240,000 unique TCR beta nucleotide sequences were sequenced per donor among more than 350 genotyped donors of the cohort, with 15% to 20% of those sequences being non-productive. Every discovery cohort repertoire had been produced on one sequencing platform.

Results and caveats for the whole study, not just this receptor: While some public TCRs were present in many individuals, most TCR sequences turned up only very rarely across donors. A later analysis associated some 17,000 TCR beta sequences with specific HLA alleles at a false discovery rate of 0.05. Because HLA typing was unavailable for some donors at each locus, only the typed subset was used in association tests. In both the original and validation cohorts, the classifier was reported to diagnose cytomegalovirus status with high specificity and sensitivity. Immune exposure information for the cohort was limited to CMV serostatus. Most CMV-associated TCR beta chains appeared to be HLA-restricted in a later analysis, and the HLA associations seemed to be driven largely by CMV exposure. According to a later genetic analysis, donors in an Asian-associated ancestry cluster had fewer N-insertions in productive TCRs than the roughly 670-donor mean. A group of highly shared sequence variants was considered likely to be a technical artifact of the sequencing pipeline. A later analysis found that HLA-associated TCR beta chains were more clonally expanded and had lower generation probabilities than equally common non-associated chains. V-gene and J-gene trimming of TCR beta chains was associated with a missense DCLRE1C variant in a later genetic analysis, and the association was replicated in an independent cohort. Three of the identified cytomegalovirus-associated TCR beta chains were confirmed in vitro to be specific for cytomegalovirus antigens. According to a later analysis, parvovirus B19, influenza, CMV and Epstein-Barr virus appeared linked to several top co-occurrence clusters. The study listed 150 to 200 TCR beta chains as associated with cytomegalovirus. The authors suggested that the approach could potentially be generalized to other disease states and immunological phenotypes. An earlier analysis of around 600 of the donors showed that most TCR beta V segments appeared in productive rearrangements either about 90% or about 30% of the time, which broadly matched IMGT annotations. A further reported finding was that TCR beta sequences accurately predicted the HLA-A and HLA-B alleles for most subjects in the first cohort. The earlier analysis of some 560 of the donors excluded some 15 rarely observed V segments, including chromosome 9 orphons, because counts were too low. Presence/absence analyses assumed roughly uniform sequencing depth across donors, an assumption that may not hold. Linkage disequilibrium might explain the correlated functional status among segregating V segments, but an unknown experimental factor could not be excluded. When HLA alleles, especially DR and DQ, strongly co-occurred, attributing TCR associations to individual alleles was difficult. In a later analysis, TCR association rates were found to vary across HLA loci, with the most associated TCRs seen for DRB1 alleles and the fewest for HLA-C alleles. In this cohort, only TCR beta chains were sequenced, and detectable features were limited by the absence of alpha or paired-chain data. The 87-base-pair reads could not distinguish some IMGT-functional V segments, including TRBV6-2 and TRBV6-3, so those segments were excluded.

In total, over 600 healthy bone marrow donors made up the cohort. At the time of sampling, all cohort members were nominally healthy, though unrecorded immune exposures were likely present. The donor was CMV seronegative and belonged to the group of over 350 seronegative cohort members. A peripheral blood sample was collected from each donor, and TCR beta sequencing was performed on peripheral blood mononuclear cells. Genomic DNA extraction from the blood cell samples was performed with the Qiagen DNeasy Blood Extraction Kit. From the germline V gene, CDR1 is SGHDN and CDR2 is FVKESK. V drops 0 bases and J drops 8 bases, leaving 16 bases in between. Including the terminal cysteine and phenylalanine, the CDR3 comprises 15 residues. Only the CDR3 part of the read is kept: 45 bases, read in frame from the first base. The library was produced with the immunoSEQ multiplex PCR assay. For the multiplex PCR, a mixture combining 60 forward primers for TCR Vbeta segments and 13 reverse primers for TCR Jbeta segments was used. The CDR3 region of rearranged TCR beta genes was amplified from genomic DNA with a multiplex PCR assay. The amplified TCR beta libraries were sequenced on the Illumina HiSeq System as 87-base-pair reads. Per the authors' processing: A later analysis counted about 80 million unique TCR beta chains across the 550 to 800 repertoires, and about 10 million of these chains were shared by at least two donors. To remove PCR and sequencing errors, raw reads were error-corrected and collapsed into unique sequences using a nearest-neighbor algorithm that merged closely related sequences. Alignment of CDR3 sequences to IMGT reference sequences was used to assign V, D and J gene segments. Each retained sequence needed at least a six-nucleotide match to both a V gene segment and a J gene segment. A rearrangement was called productive if the CDR3 had no stop codons and remained in frame with V and J, and every other rearrangement was called non-productive. Following IMGT convention, CDR3 was defined as the stretch from the second conserved V-encoded cysteine to the conserved J-encoded phenylalanine. Sequences without an unambiguous match to a single V gene segment were excluded from the earlier analysis of approximately 600 of the donors. In an earlier analysis of 587 of the donors, V segments were called functional above 56.7% productive rearrangements and were called segregating when the between-donor standard deviation exceeded 5%. A statistical classification framework was developed to diagnose cytomegalovirus status using the catalog of TCR beta chain sequences. V and J gene assignment, in a later analysis, came from comparing TCR nucleotide sequences with IMGT/GENE-DB human TR gene sequences. The TCRdist pipeline was used in a later analysis to assign CDR3 sequences and most-parsimonious VDJ recombination scenarios. In a later analysis, every TCR beta chain was defined by the combination of its CDR3 amino acid sequence and its V-gene family, and reads without a unique V-gene family were dropped. To address suspected cross-contamination and a sequencing artifact, a later analysis removed 550 to 750 highly shared, low-generation-probability nucleotide sequences. For each public chain, a later analysis derived a clonal expansion index from normalized ranks of inferred template counts within each repertoire. In a later analysis, generation probabilities were computed using a VDJ recombination model fitted to out-of-frame rearrangements, and the results were checked against IGoR. In a later analysis, TCR-TCR, TCR-HLA and TCR-CMV co-occurrence was scored with hypergeometric tests, and a repertoire-size bias correction was applied to TCR pairs. A later analysis estimated false discovery rates by permuting HLA or CMV assignments 20 times. In a later analysis, co-occurring TCRs were grouped using DBSCAN, and TCRdist sequence similarity was added for clustering within HLA-allele-positive subsets. Co-occurrence clustering excluded repertoires with fewer than 30,000 or more than 120,000 public chains, plus five with anomalous nucleotide sharing. This immuneACCESS table, as held by TCRdb, lists in-frame sequences with V and J called but not all clones. Of the missing ones, under half trace to an unresolved V gene in checked studies; the others have no known cause. The V and J calls and clone size are taken from that table; D and trimming were inferred from the DNA. The sample data list over 75,000 clones, and around 84% of these were observed just once. The biggest ten clones account for 2.4% of the sample.

The sample was PBMCs. The sequence is built from TRBV14 and TRBJ1-2, with the D gene not clear enough to name. The clonotype was recovered from a woman between 45 and 60 years old in good health and CMV-seronegative. The CDR3 region has the sequence CASSQDHIAVLGYTF. The nucleotides are TGTGCCAGCAGCCAAGATCATATCGCGGTATTGGGCTACACCTTC.